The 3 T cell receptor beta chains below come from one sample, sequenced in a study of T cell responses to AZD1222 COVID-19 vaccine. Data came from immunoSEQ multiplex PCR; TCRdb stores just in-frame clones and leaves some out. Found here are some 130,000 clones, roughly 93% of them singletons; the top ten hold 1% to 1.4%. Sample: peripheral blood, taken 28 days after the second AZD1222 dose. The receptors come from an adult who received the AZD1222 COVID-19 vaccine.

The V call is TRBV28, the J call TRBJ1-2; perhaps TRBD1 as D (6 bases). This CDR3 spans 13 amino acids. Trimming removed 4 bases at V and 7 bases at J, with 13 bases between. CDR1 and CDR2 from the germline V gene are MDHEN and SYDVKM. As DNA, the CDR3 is TGTGCCAGCAGTTGGACAGCTCTTGCTGGCTACACCTTC. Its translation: CASSWTALAGYTF.

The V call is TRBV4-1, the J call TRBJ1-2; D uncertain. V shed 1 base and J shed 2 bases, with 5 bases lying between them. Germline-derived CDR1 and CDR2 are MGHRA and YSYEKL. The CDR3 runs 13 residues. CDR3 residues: CASSQVRNYGYTF. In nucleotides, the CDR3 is TGCGCCAGCAGCCAAGTACGCAACTATGGCTACACCTTC.

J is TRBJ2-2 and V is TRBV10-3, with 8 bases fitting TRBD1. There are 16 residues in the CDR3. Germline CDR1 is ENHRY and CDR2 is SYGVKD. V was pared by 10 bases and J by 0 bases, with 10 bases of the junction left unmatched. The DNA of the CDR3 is TGTGCCACCTCCGGGACAGGAATTTCGAACACCGGGGAGCTGTTTTTT. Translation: CATSGTGISNTGELFF.